This TCR beta chain was recovered during a study of cytomegalovirus exposure and HLA in healthy donors. The study ran its PCR with 60 Vbeta and 13 Jbeta primers. Assay: immunoSEQ multiplex PCR; the TCRdb copy retains only in-frame clones and omits some. The sample holds under 85,000 clones, 68% seen once. As for this clone: Antigen: not known.

Study-level findings and limits: As a later analysis showed, several of the most significant clusters appeared to be linked to common viral pathogens.

V was pared by 3 bases and J by 3 bases, with 3 bases of the junction left unmatched. This CDR3 has 13 residues. Germline CDR1 and CDR2: GTSNPN and SVGIG (reference sequence). The V call is TRBV30, the J call TRBJ2-7; 9 positions match TRBD2. The specimen sequenced was PBMCs. The source is a woman aged 30 to 39 in good health and CMV-seronegative. This chain's CDR3 is CAWSLTSGYEQYF. The DNA for the CDR3 is TGTGCCTGGAGCCTGACTAGCGGCTACGAGCAGTACTTC.